This TCR beta chain derives from a study of T cell repertoires in cytomegalovirus infection (dated by TCRdb to between 2018 and 2021). As for the study more broadly: The peptide stimulations were aimed at well-studied HLA-B-restricted epitopes as well as recently identified HLA-C-restricted CMV epitopes, whose presentation resists viral immunomodulation. Donor HLA type was relevant to the analysis, because carriage of CMV infection together with the matching HLA type was indicated by public TCR beta signatures.

A word on this clonotype: This receptor's antigen is unknown. Base qualities are not at hand, and no much larger clone is one base apart.

This sample's treatment or condition label indicates: in vitro stimulation with specific CMV peptide epitopes to enrich CMV-specific T cells. The CDR3, from cysteine to phenylalanine, totals 13 residues. Of all the DNA, just the CDR3 is kept, 39 bases in frame from base 1. The germline V gene provides CDR1 MRHNA and CDR2 SNTAGT. V lost 11 bases and J lost 3 bases; the stretch between them is 14 bases long. TCRdb shows the sequencer as Illumina HiSeq 1500. TCRdb itself trimmed the public reads at Q25 with fastp, ran MiXCR and retained productive beta chains. Identical CDR3 protein sequences are pooled into one entry, listed with their most common genes and DNA. Counted in this sample were hundreds of thousands of distinct CDR3 sequences; almost 30% of them appeared once. Around 20% of the sample goes to the ten largest clones. Study-level results and caveats: In both this cohort and an independent roughly 350-donor cohort, the cumulative frequency of public TCR beta family members distinguished carriers of CMV infection plus the relevant HLA type. The ex vivo response was dominated by HLA-C-restricted CMV-specific TCR beta clonotypes, and the single most frequent clonotype in two of eight donors was supplied by these HLA-C-restricted clonotypes.

In this chain, TRBV6-4 is recombined with TRBJ1-5; a tentative D call is TRBD1 (5 bases match). The sample consisted of cultured PBMCs, taken from culture after CMV antigen stimulation. The receptor comes from a human donor in good health (CMV status not recorded). Some clones in this sample may be carry-over from other donors' samples. DNA sequence: TGTGCCGGGACCGGGACTTTCAATCAGCCCCAGCATTTT. This encodes CAGTGTFNQPQHF.